What follows are 24 T cell receptor beta chains derived from one specimen sequenced in a study of T-cell reconstitution after alpha-beta-depleted transplantation in children. The authors prepared the TCRbeta library with unique molecular identifiers. Via MiXCR, TCRdb re-called the PCR reads, giving one row per CDR3 protein. The sample lists about 420,000 distinct CDR3 sequences, roughly 11% occurring once. The material sequenced was PBMCs from the stem cell graft donor, taken from the stem cell graft. These receptors originate from a human donor who donated a stem cell graft to a child with acute myeloid leukemia.

This clonotype was detected only a few times. J is TRBJ2-1 and V is TRBV20-1; no clear D. Germline values: CDR1 DFQATT, CDR2 SNEGSKA (reference sequence). Trimming cost V 6 bases and J 10 bases, with 22 bases left between them. The CDR3 runs to 14 residues. CDR3 protein: CSAQSRALRREQFF. The CDR3 DNA reads TGCAGTGCGCAATCCCGGGCCCTAAGGCGGGAGCAGTTCTTC.

The V and J genes are TRBV19 and TRBJ1-5; 9 nucleotides line up with TRBD1. The ends lost 6 bases at V and 4 bases at J; junction bases unmatched: 7. CDR1 is LNHDA, CDR2 SQIVND, per germline (reference sequence). The CDR3 totals 15 residues. Here the CDR3 DNA reads TGTGCCAGTAGGGGACAGGGACGAAGGAATCAGCCCCAGCATTTT. Translation: CASRGQGRRNQPQHF.

This clonotype occurred many times. The junction differs from germline at one of its ends, possibly a read error. The CDR3 reads CASSLVASTDTQYF. The DNA of the CDR3 is TGTGCCAGCAGTTTAGTGGCCAGCACAGATACGCAGTATTTT. The rearrangement joins TRBV7-2 to TRBJ2-3, with D hard to call. The CDR3 sequence is 14 residues long. CDR1 is SGHTA and CDR2 is FQGNSA in the germline V gene.

This clonotype has only a few counts. This chain links TRBV14 with TRBJ2-5; D may be TRBD2 (5 bases). The ends were cut back, 1 base at V and 13 bases at J, with 16 bases in the middle. This CDR3 is built from 13 residues. The germline gives CDR1 SGHDN, CDR2 FVKESK. CDR3 sequence reads: CASSQGLAEDRYF. CDR3 nucleotide sequence: TGTGCCAGCAGCCAAGGGTTGGCGGAGGACCGGTACTTC.

V gene TRBV7-8 combines with J gene TRBJ2-1, with TRBD1 matching 8 bases. Germline values: CDR1 SGHVS, CDR2 FQNEAQ. There are 17 residues in the CDR3. V lost 5 bases and J lost 7; bases outside the gene matches: 16. The CDR3 DNA reads TGTGCCAGCAGCAGACCATCAGGGACAGGCCTTTTTAATGAGCAGTTCTTC. Protein sequence: CASSRPSGTGLFNEQFF.

This clonotype was counted at least ten times. The chain combines TRBV20-1 with TRBJ2-5, with D perhaps matching TRBD2 (5 bases). Germline CDR1 and CDR2: DFQATT and SNEGSKA (reference sequence). This CDR3 contains 11 residues. Trimming left V 3 bases short and J 3 bases short, with 5 bases between. CDR3 nucleotides: TGCAGTGCTAGGGGAGAAGAGACCCAGTACTTC. This gives the protein CSARGEETQYF.

The chain combines TRBV30 with TRBJ1-1, with 7 bases that match TRBD1. The CDR3 extends over 13 amino acids. Germline trimming cut 3 bases from V and 4 bases from J; bases unmatched to any gene: 5. Germline values: CDR1 GTSNPN, CDR2 SVGIG (reference sequence). CDR3 residues: CAWSRDRFTEAFF. CDR3 DNA: TGTGCCTGGAGCCGGGACAGATTCACTGAAGCTTTCTTT.

This clonotype was picked up a small number of times. V usage is TRBV4-3 and J usage is TRBJ1-5, with D uncertain. The germline V and J ends were trimmed by 3 bases and 5 bases, with 23 bases remaining between them. CDR1 and CDR2 (germline): LGHNA, YSLEER. The CDR3 is 18 amino acids. For the CDR3, the DNA is TGCGCCAGCAGCCATGAAGAGGGTACCCGGCGGGCCTATCAGCCCCAGCATTTT. It yields the protein CASSHEEGTRRAYQPQHF.

V and J are TRBV20-1 and TRBJ2-5; 7 bases align to TRBD2. The J segment lost 0 bases and the V segment lost 0 bases, leaving 7 bases of the junction unmatched. Germline CDR1 DFQATT, CDR2 SNEGSKA (reference sequence). The CDR3 length is 16 residues. The CDR3 region has the DNA TGCAGTGCTAGAGATCCGGAACGGGGGGACCAAGAGACCCAGTACTTC. It encodes CSARDPERGDQETQYF.

This rearrangement joins TRBV18 to TRBJ1-4; D call uncertain. The CDR3 contains 14 residues. Per the germline V gene, CDR1 is KGHSH and CDR2 is LQKENI. V was shortened by 0 bases and J by 6 bases, with 8 bases between the two germline ends. The CDR3 bases are TGTGCCAGCTCACCACCTGGACTCGATGAAAAACTGTTTTTT. Residues: CASSPPGLDEKLFF.

V usage is TRBV20-1 and J usage is TRBJ1-2; 8 nucleotides line up with TRBD1. The germline CDR1 and CDR2 sequences are DFQATT and SNEGSKA (reference sequence). V trimming: 3 bases; J trimming: 7 bases; junction bases outside the gene matches: 7. This CDR3 has 13 amino acids. The CDR3 DNA reads as TGCAGTGCTAGTCCCACAGGGACAGGTGGCTACACCTTC. This sequence encodes CSASPTGTGGYTF.

J is TRBJ2-1 and V is TRBV11-2, with D maybe TRBD1 (5 bases). V was shortened by 3 bases and J by 5 bases, with 23 bases between the two germline ends. Germline CDR1 is SGHAT and CDR2 is FQNNGV. This CDR3 region has 18 residues. The CDR3 DNA is TGTGCCAGCAGCTTGAGACATATCACGGACATCATACACAATGAGCAGTTCTTC. As protein: CASSLRHITDIIHNEQFF.

Only a few counts were recorded for this clonotype. J is TRBJ1-6 and V is TRBV6-5; no definite D call. The CDR3 has 14 residues. CDR1 and CDR2 from the germline V gene are MNHEY and SVGAGI. Trimming cost V 2 bases and J 8 bases, with 10 bases left between them. The CDR3 loop reads CASSYPTRDSPLHF. The DNA for the CDR3 is TGTGCCAGCAGTTACCCCACTAGGGATTCACCCCTCCACTTT.

The chain combines TRBV25-1 with TRBJ2-2; possibly TRBD2 for D (6 bases). Germline CDR1 reads MGHDK; CDR2 reads SYGVNS. This CDR3 spans 14 amino acids. The V and J ends lost 6 bases and 4 bases respectively, with 12 bases between them. CDR3 nucleotide sequence: TGTGCCAGCAGCCCCGGCGGGGTCACCGGGGAGCTGTTTTTT. It yields the protein CASSPGGVTGELFF.

The V call is TRBV11-1, the J call TRBJ2-5; D gene unclear. CDR1 and CDR2 from the germline V gene are SGHAT and FQDESV (reference sequence). The CDR3 spans 18 residues. V was pared by 5 bases and J by 2 bases, with 24 bases between. CDR3 nucleotides: TGTGCCAGCAGCCCTCTAATCATAAAACCGCTGGAGCAAGAGACCCAGTACTTC. Its translation: CASSPLIIKPLEQETQYF.

As to this clonotype: At one end, the junction sequence differs from germline, possibly due to a read error. The DNA for the CDR3 is TGCAGCGTTGAACAGCAGAACACTGCAGCTTTCTTT. Translated, it gives CSVEQQNTAAFF. This chain connects TRBV29-1 to TRBJ1-1; D remains ambiguous. Germline V gene lookup returns CDR1 SQVTM and CDR2 ANQGSEA. This CDR3 is 12 amino acids long.

This clonotype was seen a few times. The chain joins TRBV20-1 to TRBJ2-1, with 8 bases matching TRBD2. Germline V gives CDR1 DFQATT, CDR2 SNEGSKA (reference sequence). The CDR3 sequence is 14 residues long. Trimming at V came to 4 bases and at J to 4 bases, leaving 6 bases not matched to a gene. This chain's CDR3 is CSATPSGLYNEQFF. In DNA, the CDR3 is TGCAGTGCTACACCTAGCGGGTTATACAATGAGCAGTTCTTC.

This clonotype turned up a few times. The V gene is TRBV6-1, the J gene TRBJ2-1; no reliable D call. This CDR3 is built from 15 residues. Germline assignment: CDR1 MNHNS and CDR2 SASEGT. Trimming shortened V by 7 bases and J by 8 bases, and 21 bases separated the two germline ends. The CDR3 region has the DNA TGTGCCAGCACCCGCTCGATTTCTGCGGACCATGAGCAGTTCTTC. It encodes CASTRSISADHEQFF.

The gene calls are TRBV7-9 and TRBJ2-1; the D is unclear. The V gene's germline CDR1 is SEHNR and CDR2 FQNEAQ (reference sequence). This CDR3 spans 12 amino acids. V was clipped by 3 bases and J by 10 bases, with 10 bases between them. The CDR3 region has the DNA TGTGCCAGCAGCTTTTTAGGTGGGGAGCAGTTCTTC. It encodes CASSFLGGEQFF.

J is TRBJ2-5 and V is TRBV7-2; D might be TRBD2 (7 bases). Germline CDR1 SGHTA, CDR2 FQGNSA. Trimming left V 7 bases short and J 4 bases short, with 16 bases between. The CDR3 consists of 14 residues. CDR3 loop: CASTLRGRVETQYF. Here the CDR3 DNA reads TGTGCCAGCACCCTTAGGGGGAGGGTAGAGACCCAGTACTTC.

This clonotype was seen ten or more times. The rearrangement uses TRBV12-3 or TRBV12-4 and TRBJ2-2; D not resolved. V gave up 0 bases and J gave up 7 bases, with 9 bases separating them. CDR3 length: 14 residues. CDR3 in amino acids: CASSLAGEDGELFF. The DNA of the CDR3 is TGTGCCAGCAGTTTAGCTGGGGAAGACGGGGAGCTGTTTTTT.

The J gene is TRBJ2-2, the V gene TRBV24-1; 9 bases map to TRBD1. CDR1 and CDR2 (germline): KGHDR, SFDVKD. The CDR3 extends over 16 amino acids. After removal of 3 bases from V and 4 bases from J, the junction contained 5 bases not matched to a gene. The CDR3 nucleotides are TGTGCCACCAGTGATCCCGGACAGGGGTCCACCGGGGAGCTGTTTTTT. Translated: CATSDPGQGSTGELFF.

This clonotype showed up many times. Here the CDR3 reads CASSLGFGNQPQHF. The CDR3 bases are TGTGCCAGCAGCTTGGGTTTTGGCAATCAGCCCCAGCATTTT. This rearrangement joins TRBV5-5 to TRBJ1-5; D call uncertain. The V gene lost 0 bases and the J gene lost 2 bases, with 6 bases spanning the gap. Germline CDR1 is SGHKS and CDR2 is YYEKEE (reference sequence). The CDR3 totals 14 residues.

In DNA, the CDR3 is TGTGCCAGCAGTTCAGGGGTGTCGCAGTACTTC. This gives the protein CASSSGVSQYF. The gene calls are TRBV12-3 or TRBV12-4 and TRBJ2-5; a weak D match, TRBD1 (6 bases). The CDR3 consists of 11 residues. V was cut by 4 bases and J by 11 bases, with 11 bases left in between.